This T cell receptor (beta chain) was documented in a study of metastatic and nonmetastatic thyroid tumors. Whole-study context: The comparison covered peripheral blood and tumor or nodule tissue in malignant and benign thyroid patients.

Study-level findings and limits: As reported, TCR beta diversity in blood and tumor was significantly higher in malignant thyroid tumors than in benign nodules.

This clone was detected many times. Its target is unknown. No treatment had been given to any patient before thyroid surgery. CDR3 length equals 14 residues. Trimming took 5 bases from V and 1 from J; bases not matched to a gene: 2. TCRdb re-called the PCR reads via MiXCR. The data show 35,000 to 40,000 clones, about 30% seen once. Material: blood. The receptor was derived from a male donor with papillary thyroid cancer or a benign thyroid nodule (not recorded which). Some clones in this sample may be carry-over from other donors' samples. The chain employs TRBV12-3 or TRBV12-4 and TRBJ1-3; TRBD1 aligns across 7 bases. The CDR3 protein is CASSPTGSGNTIYF. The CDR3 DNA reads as TGTGCCAGCAGTCCGACAGGGTCTGGAAACACCATATATTTT.